This TCR beta chain was identified in a study of molecular identifiers for immune sequencing clone quantification (dated by TCRdb to 2017 to 2018). About the investigation overall: For a replicate experiment, the RNA from either around 20,000 or 99,000 naive CD8 T cells was divided into five aliquots, and four of those aliquots went on to sequencing. This methods study benchmarked molecular-identifier clustering-based TCR repertoire sequencing (MIDCIRS) and TCR RNA copy counting, using CD8 T cells to do so. Results the study describes overall, beyond this receptor: Spiked-in Jurkat TCR RNA (10 copies' worth), which is not part of the donor repertoire, was contained in the naive libraries. Without barcode sub-clustering, chimeric consensus sequences inflated TCR diversity; chimeras reached as high as 47%. Modeling indicated around 2.7 TCR RNA copies recovered per cell, compared with about 9.4 by digital PCR, which implies a capture efficiency of approximately 30%. In CMV-specific effector cells, clones with more than 20 RNA copies contained over 99% of molecules, whereas in naive cells such clones contained under 1% of molecules. Highly expanded clone sizes could be underestimated if identical TCR molecules share a barcode. Spiked-in Jurkat TCR RNA equivalent to a single cell was reported to be detectable even among fewer than 1.2 million naive CD8 T cells.

This clonotype has a count of ten or more. It lacks a known antigen. Base qualities are not recorded, but no much larger clone differs from it by a single base. Naive CD8 T cell libraries were made from around 18,000 to 910,000 sorted cells using 10%, 30% or 50% of purified RNA. Naive CD8 T cells, defined as CD8+CD4-CCR7+CD45RA+, were FACS-sorted into RLT Plus buffer on a BD FACSAria II. Around 10 TCR copies' worth of Jurkat RNA were spiked into roughly 17,000-1,100,000 naive CD8 T cell samples to test detection sensitivity. Enrichment of CD8 T cells was performed with RosetteSep CD8+ T Cell Enrichment Cocktail and Ficoll-Paque, after which ACK red cell lysis was carried out. The CDR3 spans 16 residues, from the cysteine through the phenylalanine. CDR3 DNA only is kept here, 48 bases in frame from base 1. V sheds 4 bases and J sheds 0 bases, leaving 15 bases between their ends. Looking up the germline V gene yields CDR1 MGHRA and CDR2 YSYEKL.

Receptor libraries were prepared by PCR. Sequencing took place on a NextSeq 500. Preparation of bulk TCR libraries followed a previously described approach, with the TCR primers listed in Table S5. Purification of total RNA was performed with the Qiagen AllPrep DNA/RNA kit. Before any analysis, reads coming from multiple sequencing runs of the same library were combined into one pool. In the source study's methods: Only reads with exact TCR constant sequence were kept, trimmed to 150 nt, and grouped by their 12-nt molecular barcodes. Reads inside each barcode group were sub-clustered using a 15% Levenshtein threshold, and a quality-weighted consensus sequence was constructed for each RNA molecule. Non-functional sequences were discarded, and so were lower-count sequences lying one edit away from another sequence. Based on a fit of two negative binomial distributions, barcode sub-clusters having less than 20% of the maximum read count were discarded. TCRdb ran its own pipeline on the public reads, namely fastp trimming at Q25 and MiXCR clone calling, and kept in-frame beta chains. Each CDR3 protein appears once, grouped with its most common genes and DNA. The V and J calls were determined by TCRdb, not by the authors. For this sample there are 300,000 to 400,000 distinct CDR3 sequences; roughly 24% appear just once. Around 0.76% of the sample goes to the ten largest clones.

The sample was naive CD8+ T cells from blood, with Jurkat cell RNA spiked in. The sample's cell subset or site, from its label and the paper: FACS-sorted CD8+CD4-CCR7+CD45RA+ naive T cells. This chain is built from TRBV4-1 and TRBJ1-1; the D gene is possibly TRBD1, with 5 bases matching. This clonotype originated in a human donor in good health. Some libraries in this study had Jurkat cell RNA spiked in. The CDR3 protein sequence reads: CASSPGQGVMNTEAFF. The sequence in DNA is TGCGCCAGCAGCCCCGGTCAAGGGGTAATGAACACTGAAGCTTTCTTT.